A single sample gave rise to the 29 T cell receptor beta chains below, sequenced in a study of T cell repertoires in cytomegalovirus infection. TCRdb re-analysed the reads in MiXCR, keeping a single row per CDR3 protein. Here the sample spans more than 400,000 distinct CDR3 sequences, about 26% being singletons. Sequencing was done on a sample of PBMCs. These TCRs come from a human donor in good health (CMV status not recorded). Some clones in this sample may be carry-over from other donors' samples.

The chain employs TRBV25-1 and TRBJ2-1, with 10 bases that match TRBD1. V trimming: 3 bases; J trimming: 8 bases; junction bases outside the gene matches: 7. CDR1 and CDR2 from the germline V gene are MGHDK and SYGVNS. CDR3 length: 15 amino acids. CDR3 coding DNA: TGTGCCAGCAGTGACCCCGGGGACAGGGGACATGAGCAGTTCTTC. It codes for CASSDPGDRGHEQFF.

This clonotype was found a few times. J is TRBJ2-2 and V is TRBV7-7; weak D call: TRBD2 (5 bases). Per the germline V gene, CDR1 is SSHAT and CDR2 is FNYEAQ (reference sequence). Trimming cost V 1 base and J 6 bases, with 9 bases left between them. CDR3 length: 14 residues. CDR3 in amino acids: CASSLGTLAGELFF. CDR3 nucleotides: TGTGCCAGCAGCTTAGGGACTTTGGCCGGGGAGCTGTTTTTT. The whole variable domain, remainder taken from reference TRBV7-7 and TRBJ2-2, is GAGVSQSPRYKVTKRGQDVTLRCDPISSHATLYWYQQALGQGPEFLTYFNYEAQPDKSGLPSDRFSAERPEGSISTLTIQRTEQRDSAMYRCASSLGTLAGELFFGEGSRLTVL.

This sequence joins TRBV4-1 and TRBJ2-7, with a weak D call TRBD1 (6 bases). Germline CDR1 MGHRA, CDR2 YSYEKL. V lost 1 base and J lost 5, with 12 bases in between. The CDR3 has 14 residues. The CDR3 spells CASSQVQGTHEQYF. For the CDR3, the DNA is TGCGCCAGCAGCCAAGTCCAGGGGACCCACGAGCAGTACTTC.

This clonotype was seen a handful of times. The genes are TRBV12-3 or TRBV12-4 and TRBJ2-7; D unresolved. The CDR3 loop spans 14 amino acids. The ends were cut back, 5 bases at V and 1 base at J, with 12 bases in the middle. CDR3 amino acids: CASSPHLESYEQYF. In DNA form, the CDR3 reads TGTGCCAGCAGTCCTCACCTAGAGTCCTACGAGCAGTACTTC.

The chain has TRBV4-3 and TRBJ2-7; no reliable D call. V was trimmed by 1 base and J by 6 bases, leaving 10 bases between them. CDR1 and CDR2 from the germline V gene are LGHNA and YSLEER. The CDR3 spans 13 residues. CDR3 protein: CASSQASSSEQYF. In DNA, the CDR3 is TGCGCCAGCAGCCAAGCATCCAGCTCCGAGCAGTACTTC.

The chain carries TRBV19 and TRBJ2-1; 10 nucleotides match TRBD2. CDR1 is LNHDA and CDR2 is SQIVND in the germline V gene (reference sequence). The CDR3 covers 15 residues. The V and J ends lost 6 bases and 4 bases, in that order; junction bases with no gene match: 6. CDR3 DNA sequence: TGTGCCAGTAGACTGACTAGCGGGCCTTACAATGAGCAGTTCTTC. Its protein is CASRLTSGPYNEQFF.

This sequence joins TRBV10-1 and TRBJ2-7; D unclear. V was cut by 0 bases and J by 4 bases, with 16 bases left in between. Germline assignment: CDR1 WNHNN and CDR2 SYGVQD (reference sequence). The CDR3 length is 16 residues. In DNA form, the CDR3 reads TGCGCCAGCAGTGAGTCGACGCGATATTTACTTTACGAGCAGTACGTC. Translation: CASSESTRYLLYEQYV.

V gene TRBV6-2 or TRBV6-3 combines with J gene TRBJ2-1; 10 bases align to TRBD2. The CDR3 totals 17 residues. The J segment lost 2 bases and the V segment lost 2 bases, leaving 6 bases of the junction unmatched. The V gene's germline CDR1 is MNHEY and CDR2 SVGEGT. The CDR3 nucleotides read TGTGCCAGCAGTTACCTAGGCGGACTAGCGGCCTACAATGAGCAGTTCTTC. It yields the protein CASSYLGGLAAYNEQFF.

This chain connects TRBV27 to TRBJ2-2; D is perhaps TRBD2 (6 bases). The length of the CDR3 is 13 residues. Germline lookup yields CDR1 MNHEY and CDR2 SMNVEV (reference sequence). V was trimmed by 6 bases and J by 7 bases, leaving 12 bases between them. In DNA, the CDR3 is TGTGCCAGCAGACTGGAGGGGATCGGGGAGCTGTTTTTT. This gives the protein CASRLEGIGELFF.

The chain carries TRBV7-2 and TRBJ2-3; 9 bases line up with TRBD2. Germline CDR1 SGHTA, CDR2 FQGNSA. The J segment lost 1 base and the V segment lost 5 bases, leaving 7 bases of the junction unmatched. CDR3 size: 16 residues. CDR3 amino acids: CASSRRRGGGTDTQYF. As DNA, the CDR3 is TGTGCCAGCAGCCGTAGGCGGGGGGGGGGCACAGATACGCAGTATTTT. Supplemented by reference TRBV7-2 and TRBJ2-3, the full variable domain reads GAGVSQSPSNKVTEKGKDVELRCDPISGHTALYWYRQSLGQGLEFLIYFQGNSAPDKSGLPSDRFSAERTGGSVSTLTIQRTQQEDSAVYLCASSRRRGGGTDTQYFGPGTRLTVL.

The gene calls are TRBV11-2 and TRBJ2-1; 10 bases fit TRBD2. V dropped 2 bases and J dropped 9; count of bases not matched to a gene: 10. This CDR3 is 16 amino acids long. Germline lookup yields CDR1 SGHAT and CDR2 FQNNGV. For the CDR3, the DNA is TGTGCCAGCAGCTTACGCGTGGGACTAGCGTCCCGTGAGCAGTTCTTC. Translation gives CASSLRVGLASREQFF.

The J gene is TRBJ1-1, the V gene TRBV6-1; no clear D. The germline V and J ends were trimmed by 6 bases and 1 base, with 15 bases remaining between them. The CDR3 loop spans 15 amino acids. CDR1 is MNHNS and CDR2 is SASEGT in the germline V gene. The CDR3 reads CASSLTAFGNTEAFF. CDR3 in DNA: TGTGCCAGCAGCTTAACCGCTTTCGGGAACACTGAAGCTTTCTTT.

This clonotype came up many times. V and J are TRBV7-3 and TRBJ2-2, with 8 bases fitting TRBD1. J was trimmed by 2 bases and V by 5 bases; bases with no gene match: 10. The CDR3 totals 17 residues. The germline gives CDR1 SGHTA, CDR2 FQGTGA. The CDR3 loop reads CASSPTFGQGNTGELFF. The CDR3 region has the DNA TGTGCCAGCAGCCCTACCTTCGGACAGGGCAACACCGGGGAGCTGTTTTTT.

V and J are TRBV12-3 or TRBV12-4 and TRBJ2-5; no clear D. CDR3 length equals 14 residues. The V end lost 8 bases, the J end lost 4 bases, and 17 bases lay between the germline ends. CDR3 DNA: TGTGCCAGCTCTTCGAGCCACCCGGGAGAGACCCAGTACTTC. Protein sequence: CASSSSHPGETQYF.

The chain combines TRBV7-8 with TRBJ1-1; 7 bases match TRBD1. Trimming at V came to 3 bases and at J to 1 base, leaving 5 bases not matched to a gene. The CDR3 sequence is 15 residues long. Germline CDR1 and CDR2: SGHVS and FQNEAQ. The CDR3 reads CASSFRGGRNTEAFF. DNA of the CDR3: TGTGCCAGCAGCTTTCGAGGGGGCCGGAACACTGAAGCTTTCTTT.

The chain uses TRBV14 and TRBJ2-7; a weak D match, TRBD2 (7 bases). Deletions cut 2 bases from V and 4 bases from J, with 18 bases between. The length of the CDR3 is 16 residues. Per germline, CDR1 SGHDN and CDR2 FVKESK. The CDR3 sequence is CASSQRGGPLGYEQYF. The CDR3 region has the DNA TGTGCCAGCAGCCAAAGGGGGGGGCCACTCGGGTACGAGCAGTACTTC.

The CDR3 region has the DNA TGCAGCGTTTTTGGGACTAGCGGGGCGCCTTACAATGAGCAGTTCTTC. This codes for CSVFGTSGAPYNEQFF. The rearrangement joins TRBV29-1 to TRBJ2-1; 13 positions agree with TRBD2. This CDR3 spans 16 amino acids. Germline values: CDR1 SQVTM, CDR2 ANQGSEA. Trimming removed 5 bases from V and 4 bases from J; junction bases left unmatched: 8.

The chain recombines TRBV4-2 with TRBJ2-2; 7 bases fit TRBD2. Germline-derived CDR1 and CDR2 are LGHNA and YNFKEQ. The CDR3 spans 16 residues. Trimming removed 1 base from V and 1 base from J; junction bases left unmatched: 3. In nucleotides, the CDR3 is TGTGCCAGCAGCCAAGGACTAGCCTTGAACACCGGGGAGCTGTTTTTT. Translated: CASSQGLALNTGELFF.

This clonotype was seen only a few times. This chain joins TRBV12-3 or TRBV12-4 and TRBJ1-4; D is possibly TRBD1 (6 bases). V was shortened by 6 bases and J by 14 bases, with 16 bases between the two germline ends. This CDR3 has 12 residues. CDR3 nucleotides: TGTGCCAGCAGCTCTCTACAGGGAGCGCTGTTTTTT. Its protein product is CASSSLQGALFF.

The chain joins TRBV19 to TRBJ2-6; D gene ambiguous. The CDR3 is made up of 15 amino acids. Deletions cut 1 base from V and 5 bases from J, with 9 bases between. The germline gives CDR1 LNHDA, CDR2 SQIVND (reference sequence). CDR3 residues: CASSIGEIRANVLTF. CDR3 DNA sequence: TGTGCCAGTAGTATAGGAGAAATCCGGGCCAACGTCCTGACTTTC. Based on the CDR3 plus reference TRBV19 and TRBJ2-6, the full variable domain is DGGITQSPKYLFRKEGQNVTLSCEQNLNHDAMYWYRQDPGQGLRLIYYSQIVNDFQKGDIAEGYSVSREKKESFPLTVTSAQKNPTAFYLCASSIGEIRANVLTFGAGSRLTVL.

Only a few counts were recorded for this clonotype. The CDR3 here is CASRINRNTGELFF. CDR3 coding DNA: TGTGCCAGCAGAATAAACAGGAACACCGGGGAGCTGTTTTTT. V usage is TRBV7-2 and J usage is TRBJ2-2, with no clear D. This CDR3 is built from 14 residues. Trimming took off 6 bases at V and 1 base at J, with 9 bases between the two ends. In germline, CDR1 is SGHTA, CDR2 FQGNSA. Full variable domain (outside the CDR3, taken from reference TRBV7-2 and TRBJ2-2): GAGVSQSPSNKVTEKGKDVELRCDPISGHTALYWYRQSLGQGLEFLIYFQGNSAPDKSGLPSDRFSAERTGGSVSTLTIQRTQQEDSAVYLCASRINRNTGELFFGEGSRLTVL.

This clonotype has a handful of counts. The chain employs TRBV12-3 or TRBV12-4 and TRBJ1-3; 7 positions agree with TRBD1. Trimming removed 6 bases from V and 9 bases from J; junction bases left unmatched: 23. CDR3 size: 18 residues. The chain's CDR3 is CASSRRGTRDWVSGTIYF. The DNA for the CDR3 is TGTGCCAGCAGCCGCAGGGGGACTCGGGATTGGGTGTCTGGCACCATATATTTT.

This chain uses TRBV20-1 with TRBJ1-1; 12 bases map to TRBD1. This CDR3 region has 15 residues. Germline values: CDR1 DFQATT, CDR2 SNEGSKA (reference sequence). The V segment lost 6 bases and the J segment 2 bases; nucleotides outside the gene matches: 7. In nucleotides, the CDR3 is TGCAGTGCCAAGGGACAGGGGGCATCAAACACTGAAGCTTTCTTT. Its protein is CSAKGQGASNTEAFF.

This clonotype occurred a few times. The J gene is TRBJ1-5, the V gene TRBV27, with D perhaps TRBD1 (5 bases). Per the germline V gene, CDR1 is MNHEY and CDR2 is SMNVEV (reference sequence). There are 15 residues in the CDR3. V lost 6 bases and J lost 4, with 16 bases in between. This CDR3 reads CASRGFGGGNQPQHF. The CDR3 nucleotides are TGTGCCAGCAGGGGATTCGGGGGAGGGAATCAGCCCCAGCATTTT.

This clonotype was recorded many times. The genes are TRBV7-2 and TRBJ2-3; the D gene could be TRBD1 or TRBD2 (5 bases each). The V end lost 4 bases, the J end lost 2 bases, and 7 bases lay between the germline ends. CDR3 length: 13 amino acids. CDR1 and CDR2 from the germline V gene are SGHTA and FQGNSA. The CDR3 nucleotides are TGTGCCAGCAGCTCCGGGGCCACAGATACGCAGTATTTT. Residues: CASSSGATDTQYF.

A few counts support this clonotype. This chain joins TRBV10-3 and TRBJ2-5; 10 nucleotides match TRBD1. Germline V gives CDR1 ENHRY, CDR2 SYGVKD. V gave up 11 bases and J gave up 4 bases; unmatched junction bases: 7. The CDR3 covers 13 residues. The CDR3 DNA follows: TGTGCCGTCCGGGACAGGGGTAGAGAGACCCAGTACTTC. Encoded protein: CAVRDRGRETQYF.

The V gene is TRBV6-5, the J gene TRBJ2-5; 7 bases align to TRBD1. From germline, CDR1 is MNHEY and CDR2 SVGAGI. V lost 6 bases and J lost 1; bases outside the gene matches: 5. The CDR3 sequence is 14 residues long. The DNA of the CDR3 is TGTGCCAGCAGACCGGGGACAGTCCAAGAGACCCAGTACTTC. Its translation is CASRPGTVQETQYF.

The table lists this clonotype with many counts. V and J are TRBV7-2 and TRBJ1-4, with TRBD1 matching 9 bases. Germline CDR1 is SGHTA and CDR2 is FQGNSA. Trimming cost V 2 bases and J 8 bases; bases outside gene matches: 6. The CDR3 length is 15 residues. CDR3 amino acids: CASSLTGDRDEKLFF. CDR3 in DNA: TGTGCCAGCAGCTTAACTGGGGACAGGGACGAAAAACTGTTTTTT.

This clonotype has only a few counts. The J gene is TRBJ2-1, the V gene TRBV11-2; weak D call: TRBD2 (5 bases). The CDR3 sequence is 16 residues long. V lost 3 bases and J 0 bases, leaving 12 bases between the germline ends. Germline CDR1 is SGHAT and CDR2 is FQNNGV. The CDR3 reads CASSFFTGSSYNEQFF. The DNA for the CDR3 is TGTGCCAGCAGCTTCTTCACGGGGAGCTCCTACAATGAGCAGTTCTTC. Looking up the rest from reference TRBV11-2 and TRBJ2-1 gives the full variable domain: EAGVAQSPRYKIIEKRQSVAFWCNPISGHATLYWYQQILGQGPKLLIQFQNNGVVDDSQLPKDRFSAERLKGVDSTLKIQPAKLEDSAVYLCASSFFTGSSYNEQFFGPGTRLTVL.